The 18 T cell receptor beta chains below all came from one sample that was sequenced in a study of response to subunit inactivated influenza vaccine. A single record per CDR3 protein comes from TCRdb applying MiXCR to the RT-PCR reads. The repertoire includes 500,000 to 700,000 distinct CDR3 sequences, around a quarter of them detected once, and 2.5% to 3% sits in the top ten. The sample was also linked to a second study, of T cells expressing NK-cell markers. That source reports: It was by 5'RACE template switching with UMIs that TCR beta cDNA was made.

This specimen was CD4+ T cells sorted from PBMCs, taken about 13 days after vaccination. The receptors here all came from a man in his fifties who received an inactivated influenza vaccine.

The gene calls are TRBV7-2 and TRBJ2-7; D may correspond to TRBD1 or TRBD2 (6 bases each). CDR1 and CDR2 from the germline V gene are SGHTA and FQGNSA. The CDR3 spans 15 residues. The germline V and J ends were trimmed by 5 bases and 5 bases, with 19 bases remaining between them. In DNA form, the CDR3 reads TGTGCCAGCAGCCTGGGGGGTGGACAGAGAAACGAGCAGTACTTC. It yields the protein CASSLGGGQRNEQYF. Using reference TRBV7-2 and TRBJ2-7 for the parts outside the CDR3, the full variable domain is GAGVSQSPSNKVTEKGKDVELRCDPISGHTALYWYRQSLGQGLEFLIYFQGNSAPDKSGLPSDRFSAERTGGSVSTLTIQRTQQEDSAVYLCASSLGGGQRNEQYFGPGTRLTVT.

This clonotype occurred many times. The V call is TRBV29-1, the J call TRBJ2-1; maybe TRBD1 (6 bases). The germline gives CDR1 SQVTM, CDR2 ANQGSEA. This CDR3 is 15 amino acids long. V was trimmed by 0 bases and J by 3 bases, leaving 12 bases between them. CDR3 in amino acids: CSVEDQGRGYNEQFF. For the CDR3, the DNA is TGCAGCGTTGAAGATCAGGGCAGGGGCTACAATGAGCAGTTCTTC.

This clonotype showed up many times. The rearrangement uses TRBV5-1 and TRBJ2-3; weak D call: TRBD2 (5 bases). Germline CDR1 and CDR2: SGHRS and YFSETQ. V gave up 2 bases and J gave up 0 bases, with 16 bases separating them. CDR3 length equals 17 residues. CDR3 region: CASSLGSLAQSTDTQYF. CDR3 sequence (DNA): TGCGCCAGCAGCTTAGGATCGCTAGCACAGAGCACAGATACGCAGTATTTT.

This clonotype was seen a handful of times. The chain employs TRBV6-1 and TRBJ2-7, with TRBD2 matching over 13 bases. Germline CDR1 and CDR2: MNHNS and SASEGT. Trimming at V came to 7 bases and at J to 9 bases, leaving 15 bases not matched to a gene. The CDR3 totals 16 residues. The CDR3 coding sequence is TGTGCCAGCACCAACACCGCGGGACTAGCGGGGAACGTGCAGTACTTC. It translates to CASTNTAGLAGNVQYF.

This chain joins TRBV6-2 or TRBV6-3 and TRBJ2-1, with 8 bases matching TRBD2. Germline values: CDR1 MNHEY, CDR2 SVGEGT. The junction had 8 bases not matched to a gene; V was cut back by 7 bases and J by 3 bases. The CDR3 is made up of 15 amino acids. The CDR3 here is CASKEGAGVYNEQFF. The CDR3 DNA is TGTGCCAGCAAGGAAGGAGCGGGAGTCTACAATGAGCAGTTCTTC.

The chain employs TRBV3-1 and TRBJ1-1; D ambiguous. The V gene lost 4 bases and the J gene lost 3 bases, with 9 bases spanning the gap. Per the germline V gene, CDR1 is LGHDT and CDR2 is YNNKEL (reference sequence). CDR3 length: 13 amino acids. Written as DNA, the CDR3 is TGTGCCAGCAGCCGGGTTCCGGACACTGAAGCTTTCTTT. It translates to CASSRVPDTEAFF.

In this sample, this clonotype turned up many times. The chain employs TRBV7-3 and TRBJ2-3; 9 nucleotides line up with TRBD1. The CDR3 has 15 residues. The germline V gene has CDR1 SGHTA and CDR2 FQGTGA. V was pared by 8 bases and J by 5 bases, with 11 bases of the junction left unmatched. The CDR3 sequence: CASAVGTGRGDTQYF. CDR3 sequence (DNA): TGTGCCAGCGCGGTTGGGACAGGGCGAGGAGATACGCAGTATTTT.

The V and J genes are TRBV6-2 or TRBV6-3 and TRBJ2-2, with D maybe TRBD2 (7 bases). The germline V gene has CDR1 MNHEY and CDR2 SVGEGT. Deletions cut 7 bases from V and 4 bases from J, with 16 bases between. This CDR3 has 15 amino acids. The CDR3 loop is CASTLRGGPTGELFF. DNA of the CDR3: TGTGCCAGCACCCTGAGGGGGGGGCCCACCGGGGAGCTGTTTTTT.

Ten or more counts support this clonotype. The rearrangement joins TRBV6-2 or TRBV6-3 to TRBJ2-7; a weak D match, TRBD1 (5 bases). Trimming took off 5 bases at V and 3 bases at J, with 8 bases between the two ends. The germline V gene encodes CDR1 MNHEY and CDR2 SVGEGT. The CDR3 is made up of 12 amino acids. For the CDR3, the DNA is TGTGCCAGCAGTCCGACAGACTACGAGCAGTACTTC. This encodes CASSPTDYEQYF.

This clonotype was counted between two and nine times. The chain couples TRBV24-1 to TRBJ2-1; tentatively, D is TRBD1 (7 bases). CDR3 length: 13 residues. Trimming shortened V by 10 bases and J by 4 bases, and 13 bases separated the two germline ends. Germline CDR1 is KGHDR and CDR2 is SFDVKD. CDR3 protein: CATRGTVYNEQFF. The CDR3 DNA is TGTGCCACACGGGGGACAGTTTACAATGAGCAGTTCTTC.

The chain joins TRBV18 to TRBJ1-6; 7 bases agree with TRBD1. Germline lookup yields CDR1 KGHSH and CDR2 LQKENI. The trim removed 3 bases at V and 4 bases at J, leaving 6 bases unmatched. This CDR3 has 16 amino acids. In DNA, the CDR3 is TGTGCCAGCTCACCCAGGGACAGAATATATAATTCACCCCTCCACTTT. Translating it yields CASSPRDRIYNSPLHF.

This clonotype was seen repeatedly, ten times or more. The chain recombines TRBV5-4 with TRBJ1-2, with TRBD1 as a possible D gene (6 bases). This CDR3 has 14 residues. The V end was cut by 2 bases, the J end by 6 bases, with 14 bases between. Germline CDR1 is SGHNT and CDR2 is YYREEE (reference sequence). CDR3 sequence (DNA): TGTGCCAGCAGCTTAGACGGGGGCGCCGATGGCTACACCTTC. Amino acid sequence: CASSLDGGADGYTF.

This clonotype was seen more than once but under ten times. V usage is TRBV20-1 and J usage is TRBJ1-1, with 9 bases matching TRBD1. This CDR3 region has 16 residues. J was trimmed by 0 bases and V by 1 base; bases with no gene match: 6. Germline values: CDR1 DFQATT, CDR2 SNEGSKA (reference sequence). CDR3: CSARVGTGPMNTEAFF. The CDR3 DNA reads TGCAGTGCTAGAGTTGGGACAGGGCCCATGAACACTGAAGCTTTCTTT.

This chain's CDR3 is CASSYLRTSGRLSPYEQYF. CDR3 DNA sequence: TGTGCCAGCAGCTACCTCCGGACTAGCGGGAGGCTCAGCCCCTACGAGCAGTACTTC. The chain couples TRBV11-2 to TRBJ2-7; 14 nucleotides line up with TRBD2. CDR3 size: 19 residues. V lost 4 bases to trimming and J lost 2 bases; unmatched junction nucleotides: 13. CDR1 is SGHAT and CDR2 is FQNNGV in the germline V gene.

This clonotype was recorded at least ten times. This sequence joins TRBV18 and TRBJ2-2; no clear D gene. The V and J ends lost 0 bases and 5 bases respectively, with 4 bases between them. The CDR3 totals 13 residues. Germline V CDR1 and CDR2: KGHSH, LQKENI. In DNA form, the CDR3 reads TGTGCCAGCTCACCACCAAGTACCGGGGAGCTGTTTTTT. As protein: CASSPPSTGELFF.

The genes are TRBV9 and TRBJ1-6, with unresolved D. The germline V and J ends were trimmed by 4 bases and 14 bases, with 19 bases remaining between them. CDR1 is SGDLS and CDR2 is YYNGEE in the germline V gene. The CDR3 runs to 14 residues. CDR3: CASSSRKAGEALHF. The CDR3 DNA sequence: TGTGCCAGCAGCTCCCGGAAGGCGGGCGAGGCCCTCCACTTT.

This clonotype was seen only a few times. The rearrangement links TRBV7-2 to TRBJ1-2; possibly TRBD1 for D (5 bases). Trimming stripped 1 base from V and 5 bases from J, with 14 bases between. The CDR3 runs 15 residues. Germline lookup yields CDR1 SGHTA and CDR2 FQGNSA. The CDR3 coding sequence is TGTGCCAGCAGCTTAGAACGGAGGGGCGGATATGGCTACACCTTC. Its protein is CASSLERRGGYGYTF.

A few counts support this clonotype. This sequence joins TRBV6-1 and TRBJ2-7; a possible D gene is TRBD1 (6 bases). Germline V gene lookup returns CDR1 MNHNS and CDR2 SASEGT. CDR3 length: 13 residues. The germline V and J ends were trimmed by 6 bases and 2 bases, with 11 bases remaining between them. The DNA for the CDR3 is TGTGCCAGCAGCTTCGGACAGCCCTACGAGCAGTACTTC. Protein product: CASSFGQPYEQYF.